The subject of this entry is one T cell receptor (beta chain). The antigen remains undetermined. The record originates from a study of shared clonotypes between healthy human individuals. This CDR3 comprises 14 residues. CDR1 and CDR2 (germline): MNHNS, SASEGT. The V gene end was trimmed by 7 bases and the J gene end by 1 base; junction bases not matched to a gene: 4. General study results and limits: Represented diversity (both genetic and exposure-history) was limited by the small number of donors.

The study drew its donors from healthy HIV-negative adults without recent acute infections or vaccinations. CD4+ cells underwent separation, giving CD45RA+ naive and CD45RA-negative memory subsets. Original processing notes: Junction-only sequences produced by ImmunoSEQ had no quality scores, so filtering differed. Data came from immunoSEQ multiplex PCR; TCRdb stores just in-frame clones and leaves some out. The DNA gave D and trimming, while V, J and clone size come from that table. This sample has about 2.4 million clones, with 93% found just once. The chain employs TRBV6-1 and TRBJ2-5; 9 nucleotides align to TRBD1. This TCR came from a young man in good health. Some clones in this sample may be carry-over from other donors' samples. The specimen sequenced was naive CD4+ T cells from PBMCs. Subset specified: CD45RA+ positively selected. The chain's CDR3 is CASNRDRVQETQYF. Written as DNA, the CDR3 is TGTGCCAGCAACCGGGACAGGGTCCAAGAGACCCAGTACTTC.